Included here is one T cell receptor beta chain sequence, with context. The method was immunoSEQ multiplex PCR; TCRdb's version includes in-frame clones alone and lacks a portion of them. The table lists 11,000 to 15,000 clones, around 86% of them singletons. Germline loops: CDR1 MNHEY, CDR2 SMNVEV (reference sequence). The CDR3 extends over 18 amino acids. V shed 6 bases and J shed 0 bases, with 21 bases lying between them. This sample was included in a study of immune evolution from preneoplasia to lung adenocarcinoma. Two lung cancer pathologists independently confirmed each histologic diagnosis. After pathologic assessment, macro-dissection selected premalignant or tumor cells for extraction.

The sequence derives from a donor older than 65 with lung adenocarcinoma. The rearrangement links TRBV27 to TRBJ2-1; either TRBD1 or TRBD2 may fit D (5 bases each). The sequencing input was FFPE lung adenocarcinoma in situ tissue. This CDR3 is CASRGRGRNWGSYNEQFF. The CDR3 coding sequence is TGTGCCAGCAGGGGACGGGGAAGGAATTGGGGCTCCTACAATGAGCAGTTCTTC.